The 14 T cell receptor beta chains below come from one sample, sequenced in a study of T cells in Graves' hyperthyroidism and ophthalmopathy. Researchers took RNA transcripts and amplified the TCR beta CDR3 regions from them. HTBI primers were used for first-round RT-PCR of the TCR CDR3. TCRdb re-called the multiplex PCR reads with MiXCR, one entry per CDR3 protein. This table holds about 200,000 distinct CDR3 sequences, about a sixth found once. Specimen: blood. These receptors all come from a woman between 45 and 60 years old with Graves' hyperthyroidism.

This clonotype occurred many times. CDR3 nucleotide sequence: TGTGCCAGCAGTTATTTCGGAGAAAAACTGTTTTTT. It encodes CASSYFGEKLFF. The chain recombines TRBV6-1 with TRBJ1-4, with unresolved D. The germline CDR1 and CDR2 sequences are MNHNS and SASEGT. The CDR3 length is 12 residues. Trimming took off 5 bases at V and 8 bases at J, with 9 bases between the two ends.

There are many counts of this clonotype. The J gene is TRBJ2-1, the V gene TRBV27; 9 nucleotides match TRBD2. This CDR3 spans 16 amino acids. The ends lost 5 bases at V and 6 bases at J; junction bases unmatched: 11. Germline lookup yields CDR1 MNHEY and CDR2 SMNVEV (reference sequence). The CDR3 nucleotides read TGTGCCAGCAGTCCCAGAGGCCTAGCGGGGACCAATGAGCAGTTCTTC. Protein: CASSPRGLAGTNEQFF.

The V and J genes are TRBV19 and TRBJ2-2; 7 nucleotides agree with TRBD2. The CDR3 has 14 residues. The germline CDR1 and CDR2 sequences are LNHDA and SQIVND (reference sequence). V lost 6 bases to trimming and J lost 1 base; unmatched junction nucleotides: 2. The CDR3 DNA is TGTGCCAGTAGGCCTAGCGGGAACACCGGGGAGCTGTTTTTT. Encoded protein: CASRPSGNTGELFF.

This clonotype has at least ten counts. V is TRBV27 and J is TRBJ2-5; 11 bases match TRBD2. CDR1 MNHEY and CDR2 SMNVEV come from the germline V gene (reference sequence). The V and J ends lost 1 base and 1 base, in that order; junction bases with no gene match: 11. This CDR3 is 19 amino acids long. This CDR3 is CASSLYPETSGEIQETQYF. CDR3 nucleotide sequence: TGTGCCAGCAGTTTATACCCAGAGACTAGCGGGGAAATCCAAGAGACCCAGTACTTC.

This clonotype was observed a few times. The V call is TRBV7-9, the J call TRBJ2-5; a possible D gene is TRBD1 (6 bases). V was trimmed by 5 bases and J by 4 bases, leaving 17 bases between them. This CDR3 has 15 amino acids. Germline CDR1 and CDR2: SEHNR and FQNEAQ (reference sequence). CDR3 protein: CASSIGTNRGETQYF. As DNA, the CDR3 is TGTGCCAGCAGCATCGGGACAAATAGAGGAGAGACCCAGTACTTC.

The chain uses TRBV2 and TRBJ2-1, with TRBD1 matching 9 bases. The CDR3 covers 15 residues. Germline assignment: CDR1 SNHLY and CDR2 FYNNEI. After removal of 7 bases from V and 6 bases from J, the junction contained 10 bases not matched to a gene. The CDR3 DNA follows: TGTGCCAGCACCTGGACAGGGGACGCTCTCAATGAGCAGTTCTTC. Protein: CASTWTGDALNEQFF.

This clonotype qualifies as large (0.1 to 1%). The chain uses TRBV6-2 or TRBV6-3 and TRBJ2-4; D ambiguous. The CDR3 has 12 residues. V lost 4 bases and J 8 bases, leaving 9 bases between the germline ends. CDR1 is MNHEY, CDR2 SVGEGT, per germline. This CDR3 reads CASSSTTDIQYF. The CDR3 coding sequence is TGTGCCAGCAGTTCCACCACGGACATTCAGTACTTC.

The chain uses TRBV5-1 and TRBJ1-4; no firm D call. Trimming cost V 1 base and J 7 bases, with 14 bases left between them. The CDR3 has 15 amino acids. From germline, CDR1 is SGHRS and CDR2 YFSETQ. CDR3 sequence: CASSLNSPMGEKLFF. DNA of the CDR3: TGCGCCAGCAGCTTGAACTCACCTATGGGTGAAAAACTGTTTTTT.

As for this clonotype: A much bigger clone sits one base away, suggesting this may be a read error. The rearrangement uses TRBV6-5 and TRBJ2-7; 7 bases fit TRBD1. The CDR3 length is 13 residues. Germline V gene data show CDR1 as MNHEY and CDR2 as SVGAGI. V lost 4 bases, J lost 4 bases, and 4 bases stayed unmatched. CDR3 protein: CASSSQTGYEQYF. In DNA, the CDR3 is TGTGCCAGCAGTTCACAGACAGGGTACGAGCAGTACTTC.

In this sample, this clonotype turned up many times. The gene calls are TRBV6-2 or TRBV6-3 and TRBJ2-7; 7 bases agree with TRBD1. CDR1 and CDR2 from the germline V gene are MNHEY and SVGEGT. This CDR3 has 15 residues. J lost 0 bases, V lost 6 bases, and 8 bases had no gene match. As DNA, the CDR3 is TGTGCCAGCAGACTCGGACAGGAGGACTCCTACGAGCAGTACTTC. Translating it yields CASRLGQEDSYEQYF.

The CDR3 protein is CASDSGSYGYTF. CDR3 nucleotide sequence: TGTGCCAGTGATTCCGGGAGCTATGGCTACACCTTC. The V and J genes are TRBV19 and TRBJ1-2; D not resolved. Trimming shortened V by 8 bases and J by 4 bases, and 11 bases separated the two germline ends. CDR3 length: 12 residues. Per germline, CDR1 LNHDA and CDR2 SQIVND (reference sequence).

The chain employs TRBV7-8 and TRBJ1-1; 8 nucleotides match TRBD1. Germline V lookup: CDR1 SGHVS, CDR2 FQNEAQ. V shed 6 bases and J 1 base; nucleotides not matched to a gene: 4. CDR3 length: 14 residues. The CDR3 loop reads CASRRTGRNTEAFF. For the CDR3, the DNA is TGTGCCAGCAGACGGACAGGGAGGAACACTGAAGCTTTCTTT.

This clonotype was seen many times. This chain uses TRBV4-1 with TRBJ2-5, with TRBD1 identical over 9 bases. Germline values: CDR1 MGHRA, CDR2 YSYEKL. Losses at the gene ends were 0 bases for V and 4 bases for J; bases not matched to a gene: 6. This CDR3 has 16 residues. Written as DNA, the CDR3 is TGCGCCAGCAGCCAAGACGTGGCGGACAGGGGAGAGACCCAGTACTTC. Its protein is CASSQDVADRGETQYF.

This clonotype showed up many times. CDR3 amino acids: CASSIDRDETQYF. CDR3 coding DNA: TGTGCCAGTAGTATAGACAGGGATGAGACCCAGTACTTC. The gene calls are TRBV19 and TRBJ2-5; perhaps TRBD1 as D (5 bases). In germline, CDR1 is LNHDA, CDR2 SQIVND (reference sequence). The V end lost 0 bases, the J end lost 5 bases, and 7 bases lay between the germline ends. The CDR3 length is 13 residues. Together with reference TRBV19 and TRBJ2-5, the CDR3 gives the full variable domain: DGGITQSPKYLFRKEGQNVTLSCEQNLNHDAMYWYRQDPGQGLRLIYYSQIVNDFQKGDIAEGYSVSREKKESFPLTVTSAQKNPTAFYLCASSIDRDETQYFGPGTRLLVL.